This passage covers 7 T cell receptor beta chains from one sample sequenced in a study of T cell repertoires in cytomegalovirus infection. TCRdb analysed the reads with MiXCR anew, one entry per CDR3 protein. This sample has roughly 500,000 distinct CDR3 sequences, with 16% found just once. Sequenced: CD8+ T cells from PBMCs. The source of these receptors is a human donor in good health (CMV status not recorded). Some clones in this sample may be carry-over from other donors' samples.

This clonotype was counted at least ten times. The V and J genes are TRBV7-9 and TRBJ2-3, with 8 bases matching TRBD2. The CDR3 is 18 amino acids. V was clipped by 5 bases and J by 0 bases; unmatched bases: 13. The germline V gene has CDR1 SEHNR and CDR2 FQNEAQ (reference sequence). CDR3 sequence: CASSPSLTSGVSTDTQYF. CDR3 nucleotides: TGTGCCAGCAGCCCAAGCCTCACTAGCGGAGTTAGCACAGATACGCAGTATTTT.

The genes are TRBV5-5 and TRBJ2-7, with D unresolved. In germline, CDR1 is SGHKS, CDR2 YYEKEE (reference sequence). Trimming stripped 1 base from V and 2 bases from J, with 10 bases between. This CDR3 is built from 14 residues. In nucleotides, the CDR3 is TGTGCCAGCAGCTTGTACAGAGAAACCTACGAGCAGTACTTC. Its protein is CASSLYRETYEQYF.

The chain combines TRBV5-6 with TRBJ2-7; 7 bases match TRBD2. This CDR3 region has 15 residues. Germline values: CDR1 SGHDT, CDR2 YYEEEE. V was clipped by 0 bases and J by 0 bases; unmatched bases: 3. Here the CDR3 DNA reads TGTGCCAGCAGCTTGGAAGCGGGGTTCTCCTACGAGCAGTACTTC. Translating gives CASSLEAGFSYEQYF.

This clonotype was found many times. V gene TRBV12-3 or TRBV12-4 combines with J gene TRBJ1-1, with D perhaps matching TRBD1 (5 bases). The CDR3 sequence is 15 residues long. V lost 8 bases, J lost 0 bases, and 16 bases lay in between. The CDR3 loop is CASFYSGRLNTEAFF. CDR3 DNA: TGTGCCAGCTTTTATTCGGGACGGCTGAACACTGAAGCTTTCTTT.

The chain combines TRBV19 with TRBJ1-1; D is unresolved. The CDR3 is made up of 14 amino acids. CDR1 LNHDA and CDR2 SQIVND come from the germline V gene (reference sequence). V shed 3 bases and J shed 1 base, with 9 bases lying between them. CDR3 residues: CASSIEAGNTEAFF. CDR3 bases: TGTGCCAGTAGTATCGAGGCTGGGAACACTGAAGCTTTCTTT. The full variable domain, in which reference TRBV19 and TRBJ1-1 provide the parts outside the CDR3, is DGGITQSPKYLFRKEGQNVTLSCEQNLNHDAMYWYRQDPGQGLRLIYYSQIVNDFQKGDIAEGYSVSREKKESFPLTVTSAQKNPTAFYLCASSIEAGNTEAFFGQGTRLTVV.

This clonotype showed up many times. The CDR3 sequence: CASSLEIGLQLPDYGYTF. DNA for the CDR3: TGTGCCAGCAGCTTAGAAATCGGACTACAACTTCCAGACTATGGCTACACCTTC. V gene TRBV7-9 combines with J gene TRBJ1-2, with D unclear. Germline CDR1 and CDR2: SEHNR and FQNEAQ (reference sequence). Trimming pared 1 base from V and 3 bases from J, leaving 21 bases between. The CDR3 loop spans 18 amino acids.

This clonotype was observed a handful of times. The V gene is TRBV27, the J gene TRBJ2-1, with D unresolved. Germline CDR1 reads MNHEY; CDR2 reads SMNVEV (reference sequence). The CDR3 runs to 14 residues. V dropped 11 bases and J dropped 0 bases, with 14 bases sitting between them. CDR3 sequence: CAVRNRSSYNEQFF. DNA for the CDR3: TGTGCCGTTCGGAACCGGAGCTCCTACAATGAGCAGTTCTTC.